This TCR beta chain was obtained from a study of T-cell memory formation after mild COVID-19. This clonotype was detected ten times or more. V dropped 1 base and J dropped 3; count of bases not matched to a gene: 1. The CDR3 length is 14 residues. Germline values: CDR1 SGHTA, CDR2 FQGNSA. TCRdb re-called the 5' RACE reads with MiXCR, one entry per CDR3 protein. The sample yields approximately 300,000 distinct CDR3 sequences, around a sixth seen once. The TCR originated in a man aged 18 to 30 who had mild COVID-19 (a few samples of this study predate the infection). Cell type and time point are not known. The rearrangement joins TRBV7-2 to TRBJ1-1; 8 bases are a match to TRBD1. Material: PBMCs or a T cell subset sorted from them (not recorded which). The CDR3 region has the DNA TGTGCCAGCAGCTTAGGACAGGGGTACACTGAAGCTTTCTTT. As protein: CASSLGQGYTEAFF.